This record covers a single T cell receptor beta chain. Antigen: not known. The data belong to a study of T cells in tuberculosis. Findings of the study overall: The TCR-beta difference was not significant; alpha differences partly reflected length.

Germline V gives CDR1 SGHRS, CDR2 YFSETQ. V gave up 4 bases and J gave up 6 bases, with 10 bases separating them. This CDR3 is 12 amino acids long. Using immunoSEQ multiplex PCR, the repertoire was profiled, and TCRdb retains in-frame clones only, with some absent. The sample comprises 20,000 to 25,000 clones, around 97% of which are singletons, and more than 5% rests with the top ten. The gene calls are TRBV5-1 and TRBJ1-2; D perhaps matches TRBD1 (6 bases). The source is a donor aged 10-30 years with latent tuberculosis or without tuberculosis infection. Sequenced: PBMCs. The CDR3 sequence is CASSPSGDGYTF. The DNA of the CDR3 is TGCGCCAGCAGCCCATCAGGGGATGGCTACACCTTC.